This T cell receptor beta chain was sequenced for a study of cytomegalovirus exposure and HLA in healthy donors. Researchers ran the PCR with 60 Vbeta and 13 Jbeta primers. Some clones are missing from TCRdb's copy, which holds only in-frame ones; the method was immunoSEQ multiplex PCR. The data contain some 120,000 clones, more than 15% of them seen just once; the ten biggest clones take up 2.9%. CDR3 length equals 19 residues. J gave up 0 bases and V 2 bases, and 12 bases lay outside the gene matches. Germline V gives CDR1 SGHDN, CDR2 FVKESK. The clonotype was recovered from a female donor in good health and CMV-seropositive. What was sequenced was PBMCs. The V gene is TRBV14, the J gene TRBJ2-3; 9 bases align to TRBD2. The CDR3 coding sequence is TGTGCCAGCAGCCAAATCGGGAGTAGCGGGGGTTACAGCACAGATACGCAGTATTTT. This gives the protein CASSQIGSSGGYSTDTQYF.